This T cell receptor beta chain is from a study of blood T cells in healthy people across ages. Study-wide results and limits: The study could not conclusively compare naive and antigen-experienced cells, given its unsorted PBMCs. Naive CD4+ cells and diversity were both higher in long-lived donors than in aged donors. Naive T cell percentage strongly correlated with TCR beta diversity.

With a J-beta primer mix and a sample-barcoded 5' primer, a second PCR ran about 7 to 12 cycles. Sequencing recovered at least 3 million CDR3-containing paired-end reads from each sample. MiXCR, run by TCRdb on the 5' RACE reads, gives a single entry per CDR3 protein. The sample consists of over 950,000 distinct CDR3 sequences, roughly 51% of them appearing once. On this clonotype: Its cognate antigen is unknown.

Sequenced sample: blood. The sequence was collected from a woman in her sixties in good health.

The CDR3 nucleotides are TGTGCCACCAGTGTTGGGGACAGAATATCCTACAATGAGCAGTTCTTC. It specifies CATSVGDRISYNEQFF. The chain recombines TRBV24-1 with TRBJ2-1; TRBD1 agrees at 7 bases. The CDR3 totals 16 residues. Germline V lookup: CDR1 KGHDR, CDR2 SFDVKD. The V gene end was trimmed by 5 bases and the J gene end by 1 base; junction bases not matched to a gene: 7.